This is a list of T cell receptor beta chains from one sample in a study of blood T cells in healthy people across ages. MiXCR, applied by TCRdb to the 5' RACE reads, yields one record per CDR3 protein. The data contain approximately 1.5 million distinct CDR3 sequences, roughly 43% of them singletons. The sample consisted of blood. The receptors were sampled from a woman aged 18-29 years in good health. CDR3s include the opening cysteine and the closing phenylalanine or tryptophan. A D gene is named only where the DNA matches it firmly. Where a row states a size, it is once, few, many or the class of an expanded clone; other rows omit it.

J: TRBJ2-7; D: NA; V: TRBV12-5; size: few; DNA: TGTGCTAGTGGATACAGCCTCGGGGAGCAGTACTTC; CDR3: CASGYSLGEQYF
J: TRBJ1-1; D: NA; V: TRBV9; size: NA; DNA: TGTGCCAGCAGCCCCCGGACACACGGCACTGAAGCTTTCTTT; CDR3: CASSPRTHGTEAFF
J: TRBJ2-7; D: NA; V: TRBV5-1; size: NA; DNA: TGCGCCAGCAGCATGGGGTACAATGAGCAGTACTTC; CDR3: CASSMGYNEQYF
J: TRBJ1-3; D: NA; V: TRBV7-2; size: NA; DNA: TGTGCCAGCAGCTCGAGAGCAATTGGAAACACCATATATTTT; CDR3: CASSSRAIGNTIYF
J: TRBJ1-2; D: NA; V: TRBV29-1; size: NA; DNA: TGCAGCGCGCTACCCTGGGGGGATCCTAACTATGGCTACACCTTC; CDR3: CSALPWGDPNYGYTF
J: TRBJ1-1; D: NA; V: TRBV13; size: NA; DNA: TGTGCCAGCAGCTTGGGCAAGGGGGAAGGAGCTGAAGCTTTCTTT; CDR3: CASSLGKGEGAEAFF
J: TRBJ1-4; D: TRBD1; V: TRBV15; size: NA; DNA: TGTGCCACCAGCAAAGGAAGGGGCCTCGGGACAGATAATGAAAAACTGTTTTTT; CDR3: CATSKGRGLGTDNEKLFF
J: TRBJ2-7; D: NA; V: TRBV27; size: few; DNA: TGTGCCAGCAGTCCCATAGTTATGGTGGATAGATACGAGCAGTACTTC; CDR3: CASSPIVMVDRYEQYF
J: TRBJ2-1; D: NA; V: TRBV28; size: few; DNA: TGTGCCAGCAGTTGGCGGAGGTACAATGAGCAGTTCTTC; CDR3: CASSWRRYNEQFF
J: TRBJ2-1; D: NA; V: TRBV14; size: many; DNA: TGTGCCAGCAGCCAACTGGTATACAATGAGCAGTTCTTC; CDR3: CASSQLVYNEQFF
J: TRBJ1-2; D: NA; V: TRBV20-1; size: many; DNA: TGCAGTGTCCTAACGGGAAACTTGTTGGGTGGCTACACCTTC; CDR3: CSVLTGNLLGGYTF
J: TRBJ2-5; D: TRBD2; V: TRBV2; size: few; DNA: TGTGCCAGCAGAATTGAGCGGGGAGCTTTACAAGAGACCCAGTACTTC; CDR3: CASRIERGALQETQYF
J: TRBJ2-5; D: TRBD2; V: TRBV28; size: NA; DNA: TGTGCCAGCAGTTTTCTAGCGGGAGGGCCTCGGGGCCATGAGCAGTACTTC; CDR3: CASSFLAGGPRGHEQYF
J: TRBJ1-4; D: NA; V: TRBV7-9; size: once; DNA: TGTGCCAGCAGCCCGACATCAACTAATGAAAAACTGTTTTTT; CDR3: CASSPTSTNEKLFF
J: TRBJ2-7; D: TRBD1; V: TRBV20-1; size: NA; DNA: TGCAGTGCAAACCGGGACAGGGGACTCTACGAGCAGTACTTC; CDR3: CSANRDRGLYEQYF
J: TRBJ1-1; D: TRBD1; V: TRBV11-2; size: NA; DNA: TGTGCCAGCTGCCGAATCCCGGGACAGGGGGGCACTGAAGCTTTCTTT; CDR3: CASCRIPGQGGTEAFF
J: TRBJ2-7; D: NA; V: TRBV20-1; size: NA; DNA: TGCAGTGCTAGAGAGGCCCTTAACGAGCAGTACTTC; CDR3: CSAREALNEQYF
J: TRBJ1-4; D: NA; V: TRBV11-2; size: NA; DNA: TGTGCCAACAGCTTCAGGACTAATGAAAAACTGTTTTTT; CDR3: CANSFRTNEKLFF
J: TRBJ2-1; D: TRBD1; V: TRBV18; size: NA; DNA: TGTGCCAGCTCACTACAGGGGGCACACGTCCACAAATACAATGAGCAGTTCTTC; CDR3: CASSLQGAHVHKYNEQFF
J: TRBJ2-1; D: NA; V: TRBV4-3; size: few; DNA: TGCGCCAGCAGCCAAGAGTTGAGCCGGGGTTTCAACCACAATGAGCAGTTCTTC; CDR3: CASSQELSRGFNHNEQFF
J: TRBJ2-7; D: TRBD2; V: TRBV6-2/TRBV6-3; size: once; DNA: TGTGCCAGCAGTCCCCGGGGTAGCGGGAATTACGAGCAGTACTTC; CDR3: CASSPRGSGNYEQYF
J: TRBJ1-1; D: NA; V: TRBV7-2; size: NA; DNA: TGTGCCAGCAGCTTAGTTCAGGGTGCCGGGAACACTGAAGCTTTCTTT; CDR3: CASSLVQGAGNTEAFF
J: TRBJ1-1; D: NA; V: TRBV2; size: few; DNA: TGTGCCAGCAGAGGAACTTACAGGGATACCACTGAAGCTTTCTTT; CDR3: CASRGTYRDTTEAFF
J: TRBJ2-5; D: NA; V: TRBV29-1; size: few; DNA: TGCAGCGTTGAAGATCGCCAGGGGAGGGAGACCCAGTACTTC; CDR3: CSVEDRQGRETQYF
J: TRBJ1-2; D: TRBD1; V: TRBV4-3; size: few; DNA: TGCGCCAGCAGCCAAGATTCAGGGGGCTTCTATGGCTACACCTTC; CDR3: CASSQDSGGFYGYTF
J: TRBJ2-3; D: NA; V: TRBV29-1; size: few; DNA: TGCAGCGTTGAAGATCCATGGGTTACTCAAGATACGCAGTATTTT; CDR3: CSVEDPWVTQDTQYF
J: TRBJ2-1; D: TRBD2; V: TRBV29-1; size: few; DNA: TGCAGCGCCCGAGCCGAGGGAACTAGCGGGAGGGGAGGGTTCTTC; CDR3: CSARAEGTSGRGGFF
J: TRBJ2-7; D: NA; V: TRBV29-1; size: many; DNA: TGCAGCGTTGCTTTCGCAGGCGGTTCCTACGAGCAGTACTTC; CDR3: CSVAFAGGSYEQYF
J: TRBJ2-1; D: NA; V: TRBV7-9; size: few; DNA: TGTGCCAGCAGCATGGGCAATGAGCAGTTCTTC; CDR3: CASSMGNEQFF
J: TRBJ2-7; D: TRBD1; V: TRBV4-1; size: NA; DNA: TGCGCCAGCAGCCAAGACGACCCGGGACAGGGGCACCAAATGTACTACGAGCAGTACTTC; CDR3: CASSQDDPGQGHQMYYEQYF
J: TRBJ2-1; D: TRBD2; V: TRBV7-9; size: NA; DNA: TGTGCCAGCAAACCGGGAGGTAATGAGCAGTTCTTC; CDR3: CASKPGGNEQFF
J: TRBJ2-7; D: NA; V: TRBV29-1; size: NA; DNA: TGCAGCGTTGGCAGGCGCAACTCCTACGAGCAGTACTTC; CDR3: CSVGRRNSYEQYF
J: TRBJ2-2; D: TRBD1; V: TRBV6-5; size: NA; DNA: TGTGCCAGCAGTTACTCGAGACAGGGAACGAACACCGGGGAGCTGTTTTTT; CDR3: CASSYSRQGTNTGELFF
J: TRBJ1-2; D: TRBD1; V: TRBV12-3/TRBV12-4; size: NA; DNA: TGTGCCAGCAGTGACCCGGGACAGGGTCACTATGGCTACACCTTC; CDR3: CASSDPGQGHYGYTF
J: TRBJ2-3; D: NA; V: TRBV20-1; size: few; DNA: TGCAGTGCAGCCTGGAGCACAGATACGCAGTATTTT; CDR3: CSAAWSTDTQYF
J: TRBJ1-1; D: NA; V: TRBV9; size: NA; DNA: TGTGCCAGCAGCGCCTCTCCCCTGGACAGCCCGAACACTGAAGCTTTCTTT; CDR3: CASSASPLDSPNTEAFF
J: TRBJ2-5; D: TRBD2; V: TRBV30; size: NA; DNA: TGTGCCTGGAGTCTAGCGGGGGTTGAGACCCAGTACTTC; CDR3: CAWSLAGVETQYF
J: TRBJ2-1; D: TRBD1; V: TRBV4-1; size: few; DNA: TGCGCCAGCAGCCATAACAGGGGGAGCTCCTACAATGAGCAGTTCTTC; CDR3: CASSHNRGSSYNEQFF
J: TRBJ1-1; D: NA; V: TRBV2; size: NA; DNA: TGTGCCAGTAGAAAACAGAAAACTATGAACACTGAAGCTTTCTTT; CDR3: CASRKQKTMNTEAFF
J: TRBJ2-1; D: NA; V: TRBV6-4; size: NA; DNA: TGTGCCAGCAGTGAAGGAGAAAACAATGAGCAGTTCTTC; CDR3: CASSEGENNEQFF
J: TRBJ2-7; D: NA; V: TRBV12-3/TRBV12-4; size: NA; DNA: TGTGCCAGCAGGGACCTACCAACCTACGAGCAGTACTTC; CDR3: CASRDLPTYEQYF
J: TRBJ2-1; D: NA; V: TRBV2; size: NA; DNA: TGTGCCAGCAGCGGGGACCTTAACAATGAGCAGTTCTTC; CDR3: CASSGDLNNEQFF
J: TRBJ2-1; D: NA; V: TRBV20-1; size: NA; DNA: TGCAGTGCTAGAGATTGGTTTGGACTTAACTACAATGAGCAGTTCTTC; CDR3: CSARDWFGLNYNEQFF
J: TRBJ1-1; D: NA; V: TRBV29-1; size: few; DNA: TGCAGCTCCAAAGGTCTGAACACTGAAGCTTTCTTT; CDR3: CSSKGLNTEAFF
J: TRBJ1-2; D: NA; V: TRBV3-1; size: NA; DNA: TGTGCCAGCAGCCAAGAAGTAAGACTCAACCCCTATGGCTACACCTTC; CDR3: CASSQEVRLNPYGYTF
J: TRBJ2-1; D: TRBD1; V: TRBV20-1; size: few; DNA: TGCAGTGCTCCGGGGAAGACAGGGTCCTACAATGAGCAGTTCTTC; CDR3: CSAPGKTGSYNEQFF
J: TRBJ1-5; D: NA; V: TRBV18; size: NA; DNA: TGTGCCAGCTCATGGGGTTTTGAGCAGCCCCAGCATTTT; CDR3: CASSWGFEQPQHF
J: TRBJ2-2; D: NA; V: TRBV7-3; size: once; DNA: TGTGCCAGCAGCTTAGGGTTGGGGTTCACCGGGGAGCTGTTTTTT; CDR3: CASSLGLGFTGELFF
J: TRBJ1-1; D: NA; V: TRBV12-3/TRBV12-4; size: NA; DNA: TGTGCCAGCAGTCGGGTCGTTGATAAAGCTTTCTTT; CDR3: CASSRVVDKAFF
J: TRBJ1-2; D: TRBD1; V: TRBV12-3/TRBV12-4; size: NA; DNA: TGTGCCAGCAGTGAGACAGGGGCGACACTTCATGGCTACACCTTC; CDR3: CASSETGATLHGYTF
J: TRBJ1-1; D: NA; V: TRBV14; size: few; DNA: TGTGCCAGCAGCCAAGTTCCGTATTACACTGAAGCTTTCTTT; CDR3: CASSQVPYYTEAFF
J: TRBJ2-1; D: TRBD1; V: TRBV3-1; size: NA; DNA: TGTGCCAGCAGCTCCCGGGACAGGGAAGTCAATGAGCAGTTCTTC; CDR3: CASSSRDREVNEQFF
J: TRBJ1-4; D: NA; V: TRBV6-5; size: NA; DNA: TGTGCCAGCAGTTACCTAGGAGCGGATGAAAAACTGTTTTTT; CDR3: CASSYLGADEKLFF